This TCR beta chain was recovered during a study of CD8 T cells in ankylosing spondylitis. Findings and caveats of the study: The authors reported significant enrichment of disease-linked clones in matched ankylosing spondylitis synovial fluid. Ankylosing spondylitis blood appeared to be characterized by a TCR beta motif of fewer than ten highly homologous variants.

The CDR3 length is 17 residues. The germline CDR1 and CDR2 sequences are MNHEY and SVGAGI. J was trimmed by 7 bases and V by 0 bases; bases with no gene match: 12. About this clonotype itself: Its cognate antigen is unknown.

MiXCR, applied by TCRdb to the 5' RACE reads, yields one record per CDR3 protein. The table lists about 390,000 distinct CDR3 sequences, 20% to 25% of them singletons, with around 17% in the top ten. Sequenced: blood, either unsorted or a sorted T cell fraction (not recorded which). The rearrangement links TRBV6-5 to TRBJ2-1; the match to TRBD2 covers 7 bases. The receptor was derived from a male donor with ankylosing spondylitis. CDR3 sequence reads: CASSYSRLAGAVNEQFF. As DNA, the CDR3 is TGTGCCAGCAGTTACTCCCGTCTGGCGGGAGCGGTAAATGAGCAGTTCTTC.